These 21 T cell receptor beta chains were sequenced from one sample in a study of T cell responses to AZD1222 COVID-19 vaccine. The repertoire was sequenced with immunoSEQ multiplex PCR; TCRdb's copy has only in-frame clones and lacks some. The sample consists of around 80,000 clones, 70% to 90% of them appearing once. Here the sequenced sample was peripheral blood, taken 28 days after the second AZD1222 dose. These receptors were collected from an adult who received the AZD1222 COVID-19 vaccine.

The chain couples TRBV2 to TRBJ1-4; D remains unclear. This CDR3 region has 15 residues. Trimming removed 5 bases from V and 4 bases from J, with 14 bases in between. CDR1 is SNHLY, CDR2 FYNNEI, per germline. CDR3 sequence (DNA): TGTGCCAGCAGTATTTTTGGCCAGTTTAATGAAAAACTGTTTTTT. Residues: CASSIFGQFNEKLFF.

In its sample, this clone was seen once. The chain recombines TRBV7-8 with TRBJ2-7, with D possibly being TRBD2 (7 bases). Germline CDR1 reads SGHVS; CDR2 reads FQNEAQ. The length of the CDR3 is 16 residues. V was clipped by 2 bases and J by 6 bases, with 20 bases between them. CDR3 nucleotide sequence: TGTGCCAGCAGCTTAAAGGGGGGGACACCTACGACCGAGCAGTACTTC. As protein: CASSLKGGTPTTEQYF.

This chain joins TRBV10-3 and TRBJ1-6, with D hard to call. This CDR3 has 13 residues. CDR1 and CDR2 (germline): ENHRY, SYGVKD. Trimming pared 4 bases from V and 6 bases from J, leaving 7 bases between. CDR3 residues: CAISVQSNSPLHF. The CDR3, as DNA: TGTGCCATCAGTGTACAGTCTAATTCACCCCTCCACTTT.

This clone is medium-sized within its sample. Other DNA sequences in this sample translate to the same CDR3. V and J are TRBV19 and TRBJ1-5; perhaps TRBD1 as D (5 bases). From germline, CDR1 is LNHDA and CDR2 SQIVND (reference sequence). The length of the CDR3 is 14 residues. V was clipped by 2 bases and J by 5 bases, with 10 bases between them. CDR3 residues: CASSILGAHQPQHF. In DNA form, the CDR3 reads TGTGCCAGTAGTATACTAGGGGCCCATCAGCCCCAGCATTTT.

The gene calls are TRBV19 and TRBJ2-1, with TRBD1 matching 9 bases. Germline lookup yields CDR1 LNHDA and CDR2 SQIVND (reference sequence). With 2 bases clipped from V and 4 bases from J, the junction kept 6 bases outside the gene matches. The CDR3 is 16 amino acids. The CDR3 region is CASSIIWDRAYNEQFF. The DNA for the CDR3 is TGTGCCAGTAGTATAATCTGGGACAGGGCATACAATGAGCAGTTCTTC.

This clone was found once. The rearrangement joins TRBV2 to TRBJ1-3; 7 bases agree with TRBD1. The germline CDR1 and CDR2 sequences are SNHLY and FYNNEI. The CDR3 runs to 17 residues. V lost 2 bases, J lost 6 bases, and 13 bases stayed unmatched. This CDR3 is CASSETPNRGGKNTIYF. CDR3 coding DNA: TGTGCCAGCAGTGAAACCCCAAACAGGGGAGGAAAAAACACCATATATTTT.

V gene TRBV28 combines with J gene TRBJ1-1, with D uncertain. This CDR3 contains 12 residues. The germline CDR1 and CDR2 sequences are MDHEN and SYDVKM. Trimming cost V 8 bases and J 5 bases, with 12 bases left between them. CDR3 sequence reads: CASGRETTEAFF. The DNA for the CDR3 is TGTGCCAGCGGGCGGGAGACAACTGAAGCTTTCTTT.

The CDR3 DNA reads as TGTGCCAGCAGCCAAGATTCAGGACTAGCGGGCACAGATACGCAGTATTTT. Translating it yields CASSQDSGLAGTDTQYF. The chain employs TRBV3-1 (or the pseudogene TRBV3-2) and TRBJ2-3, with TRBD2 identical over 10 bases. This CDR3 comprises 17 residues. Per the germline V gene, CDR1 is LGHDT and CDR2 is YNNKEL (reference sequence). V was pared by 0 bases and J by 1 base, with 4 bases of the junction left unmatched.

J is TRBJ2-2 and V is TRBV6-4; 7 bases are a match to TRBD1. In germline, CDR1 is MRHNA, CDR2 SNTAGT. J gave up 6 bases and V 9 bases, and 7 bases lay outside the gene matches. The CDR3 is made up of 13 amino acids. CDR3 DNA sequence: TGTGCCAGTTCATACCAGGGGGCCGGGGAGCTGTTTTTT. Translating it yields CASSYQGAGELFF.

The rearrangement joins TRBV20-1 to TRBJ2-2, with 10 nucleotides matching TRBD1. The germline gives CDR1 DFQATT, CDR2 SNEGSKA (reference sequence). The V gene end was trimmed by 5 bases and the J gene end by 13 bases; junction bases not matched to a gene: 4. The CDR3 runs 11 residues. DNA for the CDR3: TGCAGTGCTCAGACAGGGGGCGCGCTGTTTTTT. It is translated as CSAQTGGALFF.

V and J are TRBV6-1 and TRBJ1-6; tentatively, D is TRBD1 (5 bases). There are 14 residues in the CDR3. V gave up 3 bases and J gave up 7 bases, with 10 bases separating them. Germline values: CDR1 MNHNS, CDR2 SASEGT. The CDR3 bases are TGTGCCAGCAGTGATGGCAGGGTCAATTCACCCCTCCACTTT. This sequence encodes CASSDGRVNSPLHF.

The chain uses TRBV14 and TRBJ2-2; 15 nucleotides line up with TRBD2. CDR1 SGHDN and CDR2 FVKESK come from the germline V gene. V lost 4 bases, J lost 5 bases, and 8 bases stayed unmatched. The CDR3 loop spans 18 amino acids. The chain's CDR3 is CASSRGLAGGRVTGELFF. The DNA for the CDR3 is TGTGCCAGCAGCCGTGGACTAGCGGGGGGGCGAGTTACCGGGGAGCTGTTTTTT.

The V and J genes are TRBV24-1 and TRBJ1-1; D not certain. This CDR3 has 11 residues. The germline V gene encodes CDR1 KGHDR and CDR2 SFDVKD. V gave up 7 bases and J gave up 4 bases, with 6 bases separating them. As DNA, the CDR3 is TGTGCCACCAGGGAGGGCACTGAAGCTTTCTTT. As protein: CATREGTEAFF.

On this clone itself: Within the sample, other DNA sequences also encode this same CDR3. The rearrangement links TRBV5-4 to TRBJ1-6; 9 bases map to TRBD1. Germline CDR1 and CDR2: SGHNT and YYREEE (reference sequence). The length of the CDR3 is 14 residues. The J segment lost 8 bases and the V segment lost 4 bases, leaving 4 bases of the junction unmatched. The CDR3 here is CASSIRTGDSPLHF. The CDR3 DNA sequence: TGTGCCAGCAGCATTAGGACAGGGGATTCACCCCTCCACTTT.

The rearrangement uses TRBV7-6 and TRBJ2-7; TRBD1 might be the D (6 bases). Per the germline V gene, CDR1 is SGHVS and CDR2 is FNYEAQ. CDR3 length: 14 residues. Trimming cost V 4 bases and J 3 bases, with 13 bases left between them. The CDR3 DNA follows: TGTGCCAGCAGCTCTCATTCAGGGGACTACGAGCAGTACTTC. Protein: CASSSHSGDYEQYF. Together with reference TRBV7-6 and TRBJ2-7, the CDR3 gives the full variable domain: GAGVSQSPRYKVTKRGQDVALRCDPISGHVSLYWYRQALGQGPEFLTYFNYEAQQDKSGLPNDRFSAERPEGSISTLTIQRTEQRDSAMYRCASSSHSGDYEQYFGPGTRLTVT.

The gene calls are TRBV29-1 and TRBJ2-2; 8 nucleotides agree with TRBD1. V dropped 5 bases and J dropped 1; count of bases not matched to a gene: 6. The CDR3 has 15 residues. CDR1 is SQVTM, CDR2 ANQGSEA, per germline. The CDR3 region is CSVHQGAGNTGELFF. CDR3 sequence (DNA): TGCAGCGTTCATCAGGGGGCCGGGAACACCGGGGAGCTGTTTTTT.

The chain employs TRBV6-5 and TRBJ2-7; a possible D gene is TRBD2 (5 bases). V lost 7 bases and J 2 bases, leaving 15 bases between the germline ends. The CDR3 spans 14 residues. Germline lookup yields CDR1 MNHEY and CDR2 SVGAGI. The chain's CDR3 is CASIGTEAPYEQYF. CDR3 in DNA: TGTGCCAGCATTGGAACGGAGGCACCCTACGAGCAGTACTTC.

V gene TRBV24-1 combines with J gene TRBJ1-4; TRBD1 might be the D (5 bases). Germline V gives CDR1 KGHDR, CDR2 SFDVKD. Trimming stripped 3 bases from V and 7 bases from J, with 11 bases between. The length of the CDR3 is 14 residues. In DNA form, the CDR3 reads TGTGCCACCAGTGATAATCTTGGGGGTGAAAAACTGTTTTTT. Its protein product is CATSDNLGGEKLFF.

The CDR3 nucleotides read TGCGCCAGCAGCTTGCAGGGACCTAACTATGGCTACACCTTC. Translation gives CASSLQGPNYGYTF. The rearrangement joins TRBV5-1 to TRBJ1-2; D is perhaps TRBD1 (5 bases). There are 14 residues in the CDR3. Trimming shortened V by 1 base and J by 0 bases, and 7 bases separated the two germline ends. Germline assignment: CDR1 SGHRS and CDR2 YFSETQ.

The chain has TRBV19 and TRBJ1-2; possible D gene TRBD1, 5 bases. The CDR3 contains 13 residues. Germline values: CDR1 LNHDA, CDR2 SQIVND (reference sequence). With 6 bases removed from V and 4 bases from J, the gap between germline ends came to 12 bases. The CDR3 protein is CASSPDSRYGYTF. CDR3 DNA: TGTGCCAGTAGCCCCGACAGTCGCTATGGCTACACCTTC.

The gene calls are TRBV4-1 and TRBJ2-1; the D gene could be TRBD1 or TRBD2 (5 bases each). The CDR3 extends over 18 amino acids. Germline V gene lookup returns CDR1 MGHRA and CDR2 YSYEKL. V lost 2 bases and J lost 0, with 17 bases in between. The CDR3 nucleotides read TGCGCCAGCAGCCAAAGGGACCGGGGCCCCAGCTCCTACAATGAGCAGTTCTTC. Translated, it gives CASSQRDRGPSSYNEQFF.